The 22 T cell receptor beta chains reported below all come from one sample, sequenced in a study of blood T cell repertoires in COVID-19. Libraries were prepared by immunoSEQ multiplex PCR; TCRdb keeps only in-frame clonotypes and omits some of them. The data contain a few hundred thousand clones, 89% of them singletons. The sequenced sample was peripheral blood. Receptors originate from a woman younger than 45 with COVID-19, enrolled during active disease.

The CDR3 loop reads CASSNGGDQETQYF. The CDR3 nucleotides are TGCGCCAGCAGCAACGGGGGGGATCAAGAGACCCAGTACTTC. This chain joins TRBV5-1 and TRBJ2-5; 8 bases map to TRBD2. J lost 2 bases, V lost 4 bases, and 4 bases had no gene match. This CDR3 has 14 amino acids. Per germline, CDR1 SGHRS and CDR2 YFSETQ. The variable domain in full, completed from reference TRBV5-1 and TRBJ2-5, reads KAGVTQTPRYLIKTRGQQVTLSCSPISGHRSVSWYQQTPGQGLQFLFEYFSETQRNKGNFPGRFSGRQFSNSRSEMNVSTLELGDSALYLCASSNGGDQETQYFGPGTRLLVL.

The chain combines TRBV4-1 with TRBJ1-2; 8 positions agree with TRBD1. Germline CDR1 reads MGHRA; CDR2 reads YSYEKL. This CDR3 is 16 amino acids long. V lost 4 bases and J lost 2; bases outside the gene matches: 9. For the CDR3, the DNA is TGCGCCAGCAGCCGGCCCTGGACAGGGCGCAACTATGGCTACACCTTC. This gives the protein CASSRPWTGRNYGYTF.

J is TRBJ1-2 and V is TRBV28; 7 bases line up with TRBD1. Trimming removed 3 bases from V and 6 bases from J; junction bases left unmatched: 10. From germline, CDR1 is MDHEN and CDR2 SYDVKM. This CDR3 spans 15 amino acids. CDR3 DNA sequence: TGTGCCAGCAGTTTGCTAGGGGGCGCGCCGGATGGCTACACCTTC. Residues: CASSLLGGAPDGYTF.

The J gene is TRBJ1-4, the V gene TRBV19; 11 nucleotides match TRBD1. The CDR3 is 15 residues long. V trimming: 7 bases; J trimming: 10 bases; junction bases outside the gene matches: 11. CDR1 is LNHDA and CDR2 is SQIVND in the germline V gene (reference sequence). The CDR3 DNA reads TGTGCCAGTAAGGAAACCGGGACAGGGGGTGGAAAACTGTTTTTT. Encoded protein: CASKETGTGGGKLFF.

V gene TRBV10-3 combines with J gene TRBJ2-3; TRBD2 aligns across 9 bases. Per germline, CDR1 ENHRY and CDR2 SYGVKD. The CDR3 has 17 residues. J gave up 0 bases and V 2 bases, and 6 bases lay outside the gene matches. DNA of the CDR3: TGTGCCATCAGTGAGGGGAGCGGGGGGTCTAGCACAGATACGCAGTATTTT. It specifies CAISEGSGGSSTDTQYF.

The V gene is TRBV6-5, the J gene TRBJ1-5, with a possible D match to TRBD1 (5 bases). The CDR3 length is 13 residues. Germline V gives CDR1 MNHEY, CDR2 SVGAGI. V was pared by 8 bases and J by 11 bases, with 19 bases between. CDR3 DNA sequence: TGTGCCAGCCAGTGGGGTTCGGAGGGGACCCAGCATTTT. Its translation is CASQWGSEGTQHF.

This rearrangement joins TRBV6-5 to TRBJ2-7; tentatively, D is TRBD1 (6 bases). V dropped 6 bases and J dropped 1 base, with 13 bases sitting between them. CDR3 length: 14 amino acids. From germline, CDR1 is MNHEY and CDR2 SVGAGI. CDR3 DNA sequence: TGTGCCAGCAGGATGACAGGTCTTTCCTACGAGCAGTACTTC. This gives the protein CASRMTGLSYEQYF.

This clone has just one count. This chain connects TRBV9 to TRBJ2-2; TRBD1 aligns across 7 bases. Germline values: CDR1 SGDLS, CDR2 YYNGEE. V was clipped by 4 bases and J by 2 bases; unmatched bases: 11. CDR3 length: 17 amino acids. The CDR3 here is CASSLREGAINTGELFF. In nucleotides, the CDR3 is TGTGCCAGCAGCCTCAGAGAGGGGGCTATTAACACCGGGGAGCTGTTTTTT.

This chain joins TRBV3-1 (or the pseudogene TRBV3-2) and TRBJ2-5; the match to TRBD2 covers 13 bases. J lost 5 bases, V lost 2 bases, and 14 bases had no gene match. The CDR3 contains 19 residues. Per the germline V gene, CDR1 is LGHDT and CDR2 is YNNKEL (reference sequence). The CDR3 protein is CASSQRVGGTSGARETQYF. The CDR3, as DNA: TGTGCCAGCAGCCAAAGGGTAGGGGGGACTAGCGGGGCGAGGGAGACCCAGTACTTC.

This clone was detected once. In DNA form, the CDR3 reads TGTGCCAGCGCCAGGGGGGCTAATGAAAAACTGTTTTTT. The encoded protein is CASARGANEKLFF. The genes are TRBV2 and TRBJ1-4; 7 bases match TRBD1. J gave up 3 bases and V 8 bases, and 3 bases lay outside the gene matches. Germline V gives CDR1 SNHLY, CDR2 FYNNEI. The CDR3 length is 13 residues.

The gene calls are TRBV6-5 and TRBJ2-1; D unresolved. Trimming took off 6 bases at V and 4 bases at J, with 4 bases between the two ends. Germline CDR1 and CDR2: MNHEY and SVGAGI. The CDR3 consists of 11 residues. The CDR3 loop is CASSVYNEQFF. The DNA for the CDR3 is TGTGCCAGCAGCGTTTACAATGAGCAGTTCTTC.

CDR3 nucleotide sequence: TGTGCCAGCTTCAGCGGGAGGTACCAAGAGACCCAGTACTTC. It is translated as CASFSGRYQETQYF. The chain is built from TRBV2 and TRBJ2-5; TRBD2 agrees at 9 bases. V shed 8 bases and J 0 bases; nucleotides not matched to a gene: 4. The germline V gene has CDR1 SNHLY and CDR2 FYNNEI. This CDR3 has 14 amino acids.

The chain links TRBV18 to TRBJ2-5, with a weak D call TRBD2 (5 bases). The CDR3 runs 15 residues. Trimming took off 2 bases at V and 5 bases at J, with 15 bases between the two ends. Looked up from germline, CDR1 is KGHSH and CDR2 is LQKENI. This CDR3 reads CASSPSGFSYETQYF. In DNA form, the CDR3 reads TGTGCCAGCTCACCATCGGGGTTTAGCTATGAGACCCAGTACTTC.

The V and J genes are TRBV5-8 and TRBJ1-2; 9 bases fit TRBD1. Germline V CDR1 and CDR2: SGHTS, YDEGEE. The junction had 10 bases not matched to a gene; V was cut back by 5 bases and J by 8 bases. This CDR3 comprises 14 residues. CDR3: CASRFYRGQLGYTF. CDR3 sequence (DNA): TGTGCCAGCAGATTTTACAGGGGGCAGTTAGGCTACACCTTC.

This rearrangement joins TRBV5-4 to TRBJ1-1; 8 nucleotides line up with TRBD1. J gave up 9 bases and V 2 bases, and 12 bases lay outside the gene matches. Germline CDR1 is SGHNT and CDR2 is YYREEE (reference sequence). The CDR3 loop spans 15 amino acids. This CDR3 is CASSFDRGLKVQAFF. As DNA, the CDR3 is TGTGCCAGCAGCTTCGACAGGGGCTTAAAGGTCCAAGCTTTCTTT.

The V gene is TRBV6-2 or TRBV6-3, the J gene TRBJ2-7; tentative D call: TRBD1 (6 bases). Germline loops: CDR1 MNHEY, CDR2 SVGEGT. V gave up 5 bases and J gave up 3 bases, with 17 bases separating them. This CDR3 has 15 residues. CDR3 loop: CASSVPAGAIYEQYF. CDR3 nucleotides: TGTGCCAGCAGTGTACCCGCAGGGGCGATCTACGAGCAGTACTTC.

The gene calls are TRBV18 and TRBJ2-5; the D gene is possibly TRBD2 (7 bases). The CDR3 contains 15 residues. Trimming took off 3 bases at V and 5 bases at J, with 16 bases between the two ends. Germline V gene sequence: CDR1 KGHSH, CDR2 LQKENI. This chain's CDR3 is CASSPLAGAGETQYF. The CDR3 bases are TGTGCCAGCTCACCTTTGGCGGGGGCTGGGGAGACCCAGTACTTC.

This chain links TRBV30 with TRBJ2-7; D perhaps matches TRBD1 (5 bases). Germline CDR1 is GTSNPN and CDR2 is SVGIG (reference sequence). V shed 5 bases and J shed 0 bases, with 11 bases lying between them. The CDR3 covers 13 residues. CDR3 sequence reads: CAWDQGSSYEQYF. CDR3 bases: TGTGCCTGGGACCAGGGCAGCTCCTACGAGCAGTACTTC.

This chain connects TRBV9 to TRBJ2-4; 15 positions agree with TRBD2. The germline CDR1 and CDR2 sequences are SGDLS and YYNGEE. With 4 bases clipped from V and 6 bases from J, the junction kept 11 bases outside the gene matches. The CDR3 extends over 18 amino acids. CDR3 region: CASSPRGLAGGPGNIQYF. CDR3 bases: TGTGCCAGCAGCCCGCGAGGACTAGCGGGGGGGCCGGGAAACATTCAGTACTTC.

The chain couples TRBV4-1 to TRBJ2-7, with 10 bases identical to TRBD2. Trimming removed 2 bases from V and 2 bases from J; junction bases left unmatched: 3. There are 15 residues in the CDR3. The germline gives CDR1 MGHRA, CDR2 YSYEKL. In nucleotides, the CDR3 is TGCGCCAGCAGCCAACTAGCGGGGGAAACCTACGAGCAGTACTTC. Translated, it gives CASSQLAGETYEQYF.

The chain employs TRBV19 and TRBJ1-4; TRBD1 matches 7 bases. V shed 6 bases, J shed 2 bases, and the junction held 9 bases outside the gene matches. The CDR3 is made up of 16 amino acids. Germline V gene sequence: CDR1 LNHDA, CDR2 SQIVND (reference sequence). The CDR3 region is CASSTGTVWTNEKLFF. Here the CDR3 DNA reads TGTGCCAGTAGCACCGGGACAGTCTGGACTAATGAAAAACTGTTTTTT. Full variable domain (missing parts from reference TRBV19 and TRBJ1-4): DGGITQSPKYLFRKEGQNVTLSCEQNLNHDAMYWYRQDPGQGLRLIYYSQIVNDFQKGDIAEGYSVSREKKESFPLTVTSAQKNPTAFYLCASSTGTVWTNEKLFFGSGTQLSVL.

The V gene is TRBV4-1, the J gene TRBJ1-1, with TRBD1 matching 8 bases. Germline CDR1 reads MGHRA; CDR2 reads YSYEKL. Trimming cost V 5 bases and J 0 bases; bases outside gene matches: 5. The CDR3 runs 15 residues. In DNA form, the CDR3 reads TGCGCCAGCAGCGCCTCAGGGGGCATGAACACTGAAGCTTTCTTT. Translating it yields CASSASGGMNTEAFF.